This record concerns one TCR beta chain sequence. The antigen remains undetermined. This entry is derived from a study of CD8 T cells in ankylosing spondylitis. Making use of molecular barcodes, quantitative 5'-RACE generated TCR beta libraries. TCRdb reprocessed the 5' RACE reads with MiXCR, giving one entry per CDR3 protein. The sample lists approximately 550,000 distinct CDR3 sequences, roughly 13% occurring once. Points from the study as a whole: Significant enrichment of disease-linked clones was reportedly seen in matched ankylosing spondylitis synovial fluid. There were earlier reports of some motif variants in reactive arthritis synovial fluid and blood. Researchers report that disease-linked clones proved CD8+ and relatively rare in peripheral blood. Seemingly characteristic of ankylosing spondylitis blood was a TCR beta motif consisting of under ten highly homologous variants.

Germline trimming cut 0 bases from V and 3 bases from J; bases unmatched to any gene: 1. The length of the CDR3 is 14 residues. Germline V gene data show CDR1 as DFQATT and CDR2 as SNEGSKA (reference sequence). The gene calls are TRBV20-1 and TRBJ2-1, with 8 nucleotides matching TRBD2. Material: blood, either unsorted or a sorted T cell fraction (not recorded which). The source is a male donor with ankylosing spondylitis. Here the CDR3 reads CSARELADYNEQFF. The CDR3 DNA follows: TGCAGTGCTAGAGAACTAGCGGACTACAATGAGCAGTTCTTC.